Sequencing of this T cell receptor beta chain was carried out in a study of blood T cell repertoires in COVID-19 (dated by TCRdb to about 2020). Concerning the study at large: Samples from collaborators originated in the United States, Italy and Spain and spanned both the acute and convalescent phases of COVID-19. Sample metadata almost always included a de-identified subject ID, COVID-19 status, age in years and sex. The dataset comprised deeply sampled blood TCRbeta repertoires from subjects exposed to, actively infected with, or recovered from COVID-19. Where available, HLA class I and class II types were obtained from metadata supplied by the sample provider rather than from assay-based typing. The repertoires were released in a freely available public database meant as a resource for research on the immune response to SARS-CoV-2. Samples were obtained from the ongoing ImmuneRACE study (first 160 participants) and from roughly 1,300 subjects provided by 6 global collaborators. The prospective study material was composed of cDNA or gDNA derived from T cells, B-cell-depleted T cells, or PBMCs. The study at large found these results: The quantity of clinical and demographic metadata differed by source and by participant and was supplied without curation.

CDR1 MNHEY and CDR2 SVGAGI are derived from the germline V gene. The CDR3 starts with the cysteine, ends with the phenylalanine, and has 16 residues. The entry retains the CDR3 DNA only, 48 bases that are in frame from base 1. V is cut back by 2 bases and J by 3 bases, with 5 bases in the junction unmatched. Enrolling through a virtual design, the prospective study's participants ranged in age from roughly 18 to 95 years and lived across some 22 United States geographic areas. In the prospective study, participants were assigned to cohorts based on the clinical history participants reported in a screening survey and a study questionnaire. Recovered participants in ImmuneRACE Cohort 3 were defined by two consecutive negative NP/OP PCR tests, clearance by a healthcare professional, or resolution of symptoms. In the prospective study, whole blood, serum and a nasopharyngeal or oropharyngeal swab were collected from each participant by mobile phlebotomists. Prospective study participants could optionally give additional blood draws and questionnaires over a roughly 2-month period. Prospective study blood samples were shipped either frozen or at room temperature before DNA extraction.

Comment on this clone: Its target antigen remains unknown. Per-base quality was not reported, and no clone a single base away is much larger than it.

TCRbeta CDR3 regions were amplified from genomic DNA by means of the immunoSEQ Assay, a bias-controlled multiplex PCR. From the authors' description of their analysis: The number of nucleated cells in each sample was estimated from the amplification of reference gene primers within the assay. To quantify the absolute abundance of each unique TCRbeta CDR3 rearrangement, sequence reads were collapsed and filtered. For each sample, productive Simpson clonality was calculated as the square root of Simpson's diversity index across productive rearrangements. TCRdb stores this immuneACCESS table with in-frame sequences only. Part of the clones is absent; in the studies checked, under half of the shortfall reflects unresolved V genes, and no reason is known for the rest. Clone size and V and J calls were adopted from that table, with D and trimming inferred from the DNA. Recorded for this sample are over 150,000 clones; roughly 87% of them occurred a single time. The ten largest clones represent 7% of the sample.

Recombination connected TRBV6-5 to TRBJ1-1; 11 central bases correspond to TRBD1. The source material was PBMCs or T cells enriched from blood (not recorded which). This sequence originates from a woman between 50 and 59 years old who had recovered from COVID-19. The DNA is as follows: TGTGCCAGCAGTTACGGGGTGGGACAGGGGGACACTGAAGCTTTCTTT. Translated, it gives CASSYGVGQGDTEAFF.